This entry concerns a single TCR beta chain. The target antigen is unknown. Diagnosis relied on clinical symptoms, serum thyroxine and TRAb, thyroid ultrasound and orbital computed tomography. Source material for PBMCs was over 8 ml fresh peripheral blood. Researchers amplified the TCR beta CDR3 regions from RNA transcripts. In the first-round RT-PCR of the TCR CDR3, the HTBI primer set was used. Each CDR3 protein is one row after TCRdb ran MiXCR on the multiplex PCR reads. There are roughly 550,000 distinct CDR3 sequences in the sample; roughly a sixth occur only once, and less than 30% lies in the top ten. The V and J ends lost 3 bases and 0 bases respectively, with 12 bases between them. This CDR3 has 16 residues. The V gene's germline CDR1 is LNHDA and CDR2 SQIVND (reference sequence). This sample is drawn from a study of T cells in Graves' hyperthyroidism and ophthalmopathy. Whole-study findings and limits: Blood also carried most thyroid clonotypes expanded above 0.001.

Sequenced material: blood. This receptor was identified in a woman in her thirties with Graves' ophthalmopathy. This chain uses TRBV19 with TRBJ2-1, with D perhaps matching TRBD2 (6 bases). Here the CDR3 reads CASSMAGRGSYNEQFF. CDR3 nucleotides: TGTGCCAGTAGTATGGCGGGACGAGGCTCCTACAATGAGCAGTTCTTC.